A selection of T cell receptor beta chains follows, all from one sample in a study of OX40 agonist ivuxolimab in advanced cancers. TCRdb keeps only in-frame clones here, not all; method: immunoSEQ multiplex PCR. The table shows roughly 76,000 clones, with around four fifths occurring only once. The source was CD4+ or CD8+ T cells sorted from blood, collected in a trial of the OX40 agonist ivuxolimab. The source of these receptors is an adult with an advanced solid tumor such as melanoma, head and neck, liver or kidney cancer. The CDR3 runs from the conserved cysteine through the conserved F or W. A D gene is named only where the DNA matches it firmly. Clone size is stated in some rows and not others, as once, few, many or a class when expanded.

D: TRBD1
J: TRBJ2-7
size: NA
V: TRBV4-3
DNA: TGCGCCAGCAGCCAAGCCACCGGGACAGGGATCTACGAGCAGTACTTC
CDR3: CASSQATGTGIYEQYF

D: NA
J: TRBJ1-2
size: few
V: TRBV2
DNA: TGTGCCAGCAGAAACAGGGTGAACTATGGCTACACCTTC
CDR3: CASRNRVNYGYTF

D: NA
J: TRBJ1-5
size: NA
V: TRBV7-9
DNA: TGTGCCAGCAGCCCCGGTTACAGGGAAAGAAATCAGCCCCAGCATTTT
CDR3: CASSPGYRERNQPQHF

D: NA
J: TRBJ1-6
size: NA
V: TRBV15
DNA: TGTGCCACCAGCAGGGCTTCGGGGTGGGGAAATAATTCACCCCTCCACTTT
CDR3: CATSRASGWGNNSPLHF

D: NA
J: TRBJ2-1
size: NA
V: TRBV27
DNA: TGTGCCAGCAGTTCAATCTTGGGAGGTCCGGTGGGTTACAATGAGCAGTTCTTC
CDR3: CASSSILGGPVGYNEQFF

D: NA
J: TRBJ1-4
size: NA
V: TRBV7-8
DNA: TGTGCCAGCAGCCCCGAGGAGACGGGAACTAATGAAAAACTGTTTTTT
CDR3: CASSPEETGTNEKLFF

D: TRBD2
J: TRBJ2-3
size: NA
V: TRBV30
DNA: TGTGCCTGGAATACGGGGACTAGCGGCACAGATACGCAGTATTTT
CDR3: CAWNTGTSGTDTQYF

D: NA
J: TRBJ1-1
size: NA
V: TRBV2
DNA: TGTGCCAGCAGTGAAGCCCCAGCGGGGGCTTTCTTT
CDR3: CASSEAPAGAFF

D: NA
J: TRBJ2-3
size: NA
V: TRBV7-2
DNA: TGTGCCAGCAGCTTTCGGATGTCAGATACGCAGTATTTT
CDR3: CASSFRMSDTQYF

D: TRBD1
J: TRBJ2-3
size: NA
V: TRBV29-1
DNA: TGCAGCGCTGCCGGGACAGGCACAGATACGCAGTATTTT
CDR3: CSAAGTGTDTQYF

D: NA
J: TRBJ1-3
size: NA
V: TRBV14
DNA: TGTGCCAGCAGCCAAGTCATGGGGACTGGAAACACCATATATTTT
CDR3: CASSQVMGTGNTIYF

D: NA
J: TRBJ1-2
size: NA
V: TRBV29-1
DNA: TGCAGCGCCCCGCCGTCGGGGGAGTCGGGCCACACCTTC
CDR3: CSAPPSGESGHTF

D: TRBD1
J: TRBJ2-7
size: NA
V: TRBV5-1
DNA: TGCGCCAGCAGCTTGGGGGGACAGGGGTCGGCCGAGCAGTACTTC
CDR3: CASSLGGQGSAEQYF

D: NA
J: TRBJ2-5
size: NA
V: TRBV15
DNA: TGTGCCACCAGCAGAGGGGGGTACCAAGAGACCCAGTACTTC
CDR3: CATSRGGYQETQYF

D: NA
J: TRBJ1-1
size: NA
V: TRBV28
DNA: TGTGCCAGCAGGGGATCTTATACCACTGAAGCTTTCTTT
CDR3: CASRGSYTTEAFF

D: NA
J: TRBJ2-6
size: NA
V: TRBV4-1
DNA: TGCGCCAGCAGCCAGGCATCCGGGACCTCCACCCCGGGGGCCAACGTCCTGACTTTC
CDR3: CASSQASGTSTPGANVLTF

D: NA
J: TRBJ1-6
size: NA
V: TRBV9
DNA: TGTGCCAGCAGCGCCCAGGACTACCCCGATTCACCCCTCCACTTT
CDR3: CASSAQDYPDSPLHF

D: TRBD2
J: TRBJ2-1
size: NA
V: TRBV6-5
DNA: TGTGCCAGCATTGAGGACGCTAGCGGGAGCAGTGAGCAGTTCTTC
CDR3: CASIEDASGSSEQFF

D: TRBD1
J: TRBJ1-5
size: NA
V: TRBV28
DNA: TGTGCCAGCAGTCTTGACAGGGTTCAGCCCCAGCATTTT
CDR3: CASSLDRVQPQHF

D: NA
J: TRBJ2-1
size: NA
V: TRBV4-2
DNA: TGTGCCAGCAGCAGGGGCGTCGTGGGGGAGGAGCAGTTCTTC
CDR3: CASSRGVVGEEQFF

D: TRBD1
J: TRBJ1-6
size: NA
V: TRBV7-9
DNA: TGTGCCAGCAGCTTGGGAACAGGGGGCGCGGGTAATTCACCCCTCCACTTT
CDR3: CASSLGTGGAGNSPLHF

D: NA
J: TRBJ2-5
size: NA
V: TRBV15
DNA: TGTGCCACCAGCAGAGTTGGACAGAGGCGGGAGACCCAGTACTTC
CDR3: CATSRVGQRRETQYF

D: NA
J: TRBJ1-5
size: NA
V: TRBV6-1
DNA: TGTGCCAGCAGTGGATCAACAGGGTTTGGAAATCAGCCCCAGCATTTT
CDR3: CASSGSTGFGNQPQHF

D: NA
J: TRBJ2-2
size: NA
V: TRBV7-9
DNA: TGTGCCAGCAGCCCGCAGGTGCAGCCGAACACCGGGGAGCTGTTTTTT
CDR3: CASSPQVQPNTGELFF

D: NA
J: TRBJ1-1
size: NA
V: TRBV28
DNA: TGTGCCAGCAGTTTTCACCGGAGCACTGAAGCTTTCTTT
CDR3: CASSFHRSTEAFF

D: TRBD1
J: TRBJ2-2
size: NA
V: TRBV5-1
DNA: TGCGCCAGCACCACGGGACAGCGAAACACCGGGGAGCTGTTTTTT
CDR3: CASTTGQRNTGELFF

D: TRBD1
J: TRBJ2-5
size: NA
V: TRBV4-2
DNA: TGTGCCAGCAGCCAAAGGGGCCGAGCCGGGACAGGGAGGGAAGAGACCCAGTACTTC
CDR3: CASSQRGRAGTGREETQYF

D: TRBD2
J: TRBJ2-1
size: few
V: TRBV10-1
DNA: TGCGCCAGCAGTGTAACCGGGGGGAATGAGCAGTTCTTC
CDR3: CASSVTGGNEQFF

D: NA
J: TRBJ1-1
size: NA
V: TRBV11-1
DNA: TGTGCCAGCAGCTTACTCGGGACAAATACGAACACTGAAGCTTTCTTT
CDR3: CASSLLGTNTNTEAFF

D: TRBD1
J: TRBJ1-2
size: NA
V: TRBV6-5
DNA: TGTGCCAGCAGCTCGGGACAGGGTCGTGGCTACACCTTC
CDR3: CASSSGQGRGYTF

D: TRBD1
J: TRBJ2-3
size: NA
V: TRBV28
DNA: TGTGCCAGCAGTTTAGAGGTCGGGACAGGGAGCACAGATACGCAGTATTTT
CDR3: CASSLEVGTGSTDTQYF

D: NA
J: TRBJ1-5
size: NA
V: TRBV23-1
DNA: TGCGCCAGAGTATCGGGAGATGGGATCCAGCCCCAGCATTTT
CDR3: CARVSGDGIQPQHF

D: TRBD2
J: TRBJ2-1
size: once
V: TRBV6-4
DNA: TGTGCCAGCAGTGATACCAGCGGGGGAGACTACAATGAGCAGTTCTTC
CDR3: CASSDTSGGDYNEQFF

D: NA
J: TRBJ1-5
size: NA
V: TRBV28
DNA: TGTGCCAGCAGTAATCCCCCCGAGAGTCATTTT
CDR3: CASSNPPESHF

D: NA
J: TRBJ2-3
size: NA
V: TRBV2
DNA: TGTGCCAGCAGTGCAATGACAGGGACTAGCACAGATACGCAGTATTTT
CDR3: CASSAMTGTSTDTQYF

D: NA
J: TRBJ2-3
size: NA
V: TRBV30
DNA: TGTGCCTGGAGTAAATTGGGGAGCAGGACAGATACGCAGTATTTT
CDR3: CAWSKLGSRTDTQYF

D: NA
J: TRBJ1-4
size: NA
V: TRBV18
DNA: TGTGCCAGCTCACCAACGGACAGAAGAAATGAAAAACTGTTTTTT
CDR3: CASSPTDRRNEKLFF

D: NA
J: TRBJ2-2
size: NA
V: TRBV9
DNA: TGTGCCAGCAGCGGACTAGGGTACACCGGGGAGCTGTTTTTT
CDR3: CASSGLGYTGELFF

D: TRBD1
J: TRBJ2-7
size: NA
V: TRBV5-1
DNA: TGCGCCAGCAGCCCAATACAGGGGGCGCAGCACGAGCAGTACTTC
CDR3: CASSPIQGAQHEQYF

D: NA
J: TRBJ2-1
size: NA
V: TRBV10-3
DNA: TGTGCCATCAGTGAGCCCGGGCAGGGGAGCAATGAGCAGTTCTTC
CDR3: CAISEPGQGSNEQFF

D: TRBD2
J: TRBJ2-1
size: NA
V: TRBV6-4
DNA: TGTGCCAGCAGTAAACTAGCGGGAGAGGGCAATGAGCAGTTCTTC
CDR3: CASSKLAGEGNEQFF

D: NA
J: TRBJ1-3
size: NA
V: TRBV19
DNA: TGTGCCAGTAGTATGTACAGTGATGGAAACACCATATATTTT
CDR3: CASSMYSDGNTIYF

D: NA
J: TRBJ2-3
size: NA
V: TRBV2
DNA: TGTGCCAGCAGTCTAGGACGGGGCGGAGATACGCAGTATTTT
CDR3: CASSLGRGGDTQYF

D: NA
J: TRBJ2-7
size: NA
V: TRBV7-2
DNA: TGTGCCAGCAGCTTAGCGCTTAGGGCAGGGTCTTCCGCCTACGAGCAGTACTTC
CDR3: CASSLALRAGSSAYEQYF

D: TRBD1
J: TRBJ1-2
size: NA
V: TRBV6-5
DNA: TGTGCCAGCAGTAATGGACAGGCATATGGCTACACCTTC
CDR3: CASSNGQAYGYTF

D: TRBD1
J: TRBJ1-1
size: NA
V: TRBV4-3
DNA: TGCGCCAGCAGCCAGGGACAGGGAACTGAAGCTTTCTTT
CDR3: CASSQGQGTEAFF

D: NA
J: TRBJ1-1
size: NA
V: TRBV4-1
DNA: TGCGCCAGCAGCCAAGGCCCCGCCAGGATGAACACTGAAGCTTTCTTT
CDR3: CASSQGPARMNTEAFF

D: NA
J: TRBJ2-1
size: once
V: TRBV30
DNA: TGTGCCTGGATGAGATACAATGAGCAGTTCTTC
CDR3: CAWMRYNEQFF

D: NA
J: TRBJ1-1
size: NA
V: TRBV7-8
DNA: TGTGCCAGCAGTCTGGGAGAGGGCCGTGAAGCTTTCTTT
CDR3: CASSLGEGREAFF

D: NA
J: TRBJ1-3
size: once
V: TRBV29-1
DNA: TGCAGCGTTGTAGCCTCTGGAAACACCATATATTTT
CDR3: CSVVASGNTIYF

D: TRBD1
J: TRBJ2-5
size: NA
V: TRBV28
DNA: TGTGCCAGCAGTTGGGGGACAGGGGGTTTGGAGACCCAGTACTTC
CDR3: CASSWGTGGLETQYF

D: NA
J: TRBJ2-3
size: NA
V: TRBV7-9
DNA: TGTGCCAGCAGCTTAGTCGGCAGGAGATTCTCTAGCACAGATACGCAGTATTTT
CDR3: CASSLVGRRFSSTDTQYF

D: NA
J: TRBJ2-1
size: NA
V: TRBV28
DNA: TGTGCCAGCAGTCCAACACTGACCCTAAAGACCTACAATGAGCAGTTCTTC
CDR3: CASSPTLTLKTYNEQFF

D: NA
J: TRBJ1-2
size: NA
V: TRBV11-2
DNA: TGTGCCAGCAGCTTAGGGAGAGTGGGGTCCGTACTTAACTATGGCTACACCTTC
CDR3: CASSLGRVGSVLNYGYTF

D: NA
J: TRBJ1-1
size: NA
V: TRBV28
DNA: TGTGCCGCGGTGGGGGGGCGTCGTACTGAAGCTTTCTTT
CDR3: CAAVGGRRTEAFF